What follows describes a single T cell receptor (beta chain). The antigen remains unidentified. The same CDR3 arises from other DNA sequences in this sample as well. This CDR3 is built from 14 residues. V shed 3 bases and J shed 2 bases, with 8 bases lying between them. In germline, CDR1 is SNHLY, CDR2 FYNNEI. This specimen belongs to a study of graft-versus-host responses after intestinal transplantation. Study background: Every recipient underwent anti-thymocyte globulin induction, then tacrolimus and steroids for two to four years. General study findings and limits: Early after transplant, HvG clones declined as circulating GvH clones peaked.

The repertoire was sequenced with immunoSEQ multiplex PCR; TCRdb's copy has only in-frame clones and lacks some. There are 100,000 to 120,000 clones in the sample; around 93% occur only once, and less than 0.55% lies in the top ten. This chain joins TRBV2 and TRBJ2-1; D not certain. The sample here was unstimulated CD8+ T cells sorted from spleen or lymph node cells, taken before intestinal transplant. This receptor was identified in a human donor who received an intestinal transplant. The DNA for the CDR3 is TGTGCCAGCAGTGAGTACCGGGCCTACAATGAGCAGTTCTTC. Protein product: CASSEYRAYNEQFF. The entire variable domain, with the rest obtained from reference TRBV2 and TRBJ2-1, is as follows: EPEVTQTPSHQVTQMGQEVILRCVPISNHLYFYWYRQILGQKVEFLVSFYNNEISEKSEIFDDQFSVERPDGSNFTLKIRSTKLEDSAMYFCASSEYRAYNEQFFGPGTRLTVL.